This T cell receptor (beta chain) was profiled in a study of blood T cell repertoires in COVID-19. Study in general: Italy, Spain and the United States were the sources of the convalescent and acute COVID-19 samples.

Per the original data handling: The assay estimated nucleated cells by amplifying reference gene primers. TCRdb's table, derived via immunoSEQ multiplex PCR, lists solely in-frame clones and lacks some. That table gives V, J and clone size, and the DNA gave D and trimming. The sample carries approximately 81,000 clones, roughly 89% recorded once. The CDR3 is 15 residues long. From germline, CDR1 is MNHEY and CDR2 SMNVEV (reference sequence). V gave up 6 bases and J gave up 4 bases; unmatched junction bases: 9. Material: PBMCs or T cells enriched from blood (not recorded which). The J gene is TRBJ1-2, the V gene TRBV27; 9 nucleotides agree with TRBD1. This receptor was taken from a woman aged 45-65 years with acute COVID-19. CDR3 in amino acids: CASSPADRGGYGYTF. CDR3 nucleotide sequence: TGTGCCAGCAGCCCAGCGGACAGGGGAGGCTATGGCTACACCTTC.